The source of this T cell receptor (beta chain) is a study of cytomegalovirus exposure and HLA in healthy donors. This clone showed up just once. Researchers ran the PCR with 60 Vbeta and 13 Jbeta primers. In the source study's methods: Some 10 million shared chains were among the about 80 million unique TCR beta chains that a later analysis counted. Profiling relied on immunoSEQ multiplex PCR, and the TCRdb table lists in-frame clones only, not all of them. V and J calls and clone size come straight from that table; D and trimming were deduced from the DNA. This sample has over 150,000 clones; about 83% occur once, and the top ten carry roughly 4.2%. The TCR comes from a woman aged 40 to 55 in good health and CMV-seronegative. Sequencing was done on a sample of PBMCs.

The CDR3 sequence: CASSILAAGLYGYTF. DNA of the CDR3: TGTGCCAGTAGTATTCTGGCAGCCGGACTCTATGGCTACACCTTC. The chain links TRBV19 to TRBJ1-2, with D unresolved. Germline V CDR1 and CDR2: LNHDA, SQIVND (reference sequence). CDR3 length: 15 residues. Trimming stripped 3 bases from V and 4 bases from J, with 15 bases between.